The rows below give T cell receptor beta chains drawn from one sample of a study of T cells after yellow fever vaccination. TCRdb passed the 5' RACE reads through MiXCR, listing each CDR3 protein once. The table has more than 350,000 distinct CDR3 sequences, more than 9% seen once. The specimen was PBMCs, collected on the day of the first yellow fever vaccination. Every receptor here comes from a man in his late teens or twenties who received the YFV17D yellow fever vaccine. Both conserved end residues are part of each CDR3. Fields, in order: D gene, V gene, J gene, CDR3 protein. A D gene is named only where the DNA matches it firmly.

D: .; V: TRBV6-5; J: TRBJ1-2; CDR3: CASSYSKEYYGYTF
D: TRBD1; V: TRBV12-3/TRBV12-4; J: TRBJ2-7; CDR3: CASSPLESTGGYEQYF
D: .; V: TRBV24-1; J: TRBJ2-1; CDR3: CATSDLYGWEQFF
D: TRBD1; V: TRBV7-2; J: TRBJ2-7; CDR3: CASSLQGALSEQYF
D: .; V: TRBV6-2/TRBV6-3; J: TRBJ2-1; CDR3: CASSYSRYNEQFF
D: TRBD2; V: TRBV20-1; J: TRBJ2-5; CDR3: CSARRTSQQETQYF
D: .; V: TRBV7-2; J: TRBJ2-5; CDR3: CASSPRGGGGYQETQYF
D: .; V: TRBV18; J: TRBJ1-6; CDR3: CASSLTRVENSPLHF
D: .; V: TRBV4-2; J: TRBJ1-5; CDR3: CASSQEEGAQPQHF
D: TRBD1; V: TRBV9; J: TRBJ2-7; CDR3: CASSDRDRGLYEQYF
D: TRBD1; V: TRBV4-3; J: TRBJ1-6; CDR3: CASSQLATGRNSPLHF
D: TRBD1; V: TRBV11-2; J: TRBJ2-1; CDR3: CASSRTRRTGQGNWGEQFF
D: .; V: TRBV20-1; J: TRBJ2-2; CDR3: CSADRSPGELFF
D: TRBD2; V: TRBV7-2; J: TRBJ2-3; CDR3: CASSLFSGGAYTDTQYF
D: .; V: TRBV18; J: TRBJ1-1; CDR3: CASSNGQTTAEAFF
D: .; V: TRBV4-1; J: TRBJ2-5; CDR3: CASSQGSGQETQYF
D: .; V: TRBV5-1; J: TRBJ1-2; CDR3: CASSLGYSMGLLNYGYTF
D: .; V: TRBV6-4; J: TRBJ2-2; CDR3: CASSPGTEDTGELFF
D: TRBD2; V: TRBV6-1; J: TRBJ2-1; CDR3: CASSQLAGGPNEQFF
D: .; V: TRBV5-1; J: TRBJ2-3; CDR3: CASSFRSSDTQYF
D: TRBD1; V: TRBV6-5; J: TRBJ1-1; CDR3: CASSSYRGEAFF
D: .; V: TRBV5-5; J: TRBJ2-5; CDR3: CASRPRQETQYF
D: TRBD2; V: TRBV7-3; J: TRBJ2-1; CDR3: CASSLTPGLAGGRSYNEQFF
D: TRBD2; V: TRBV3-1; J: TRBJ2-3; CDR3: CASSRRGLAGNTDTQYF
D: .; V: TRBV4-1; J: TRBJ2-5; CDR3: CASSQMQGSGQTQYF
D: TRBD1; V: TRBV10-3; J: TRBJ2-3; CDR3: CATLGQAADTQYF
D: .; V: TRBV7-9; J: TRBJ2-3; CDR3: CASSLGSASSTDTQYF
D: TRBD2; V: TRBV7-9; J: TRBJ2-3; CDR3: CASSFRLAGTTDTQYF
D: .; V: TRBV4-3; J: TRBJ2-7; CDR3: CASSPLTGSYEQYF
D: TRBD1; V: TRBV7-9; J: TRBJ2-2; CDR3: CASSLGQVGTGELFF
D: .; V: TRBV7-2; J: TRBJ2-7; CDR3: CASSFGFGGEQYF
D: TRBD2; V: TRBV4-3; J: TRBJ2-1; CDR3: CASSQVLAGGGEQFF
D: TRBD1; V: TRBV23-1; J: TRBJ2-7; CDR3: CAIRGSTGVSYEQYF
D: .; V: TRBV5-1; J: TRBJ1-2; CDR3: CASSLAAATYGYTF
D: .; V: TRBV3-1; J: TRBJ2-1; CDR3: CASSPPWDLSYNEQFF
D: TRBD1; V: TRBV5-1; J: TRBJ2-3; CDR3: CASSMEIQGARKYF
D: .; V: TRBV4-2; J: TRBJ1-5; CDR3: CASSQEGILGHQPQHF
D: TRBD1; V: TRBV4-1; J: TRBJ1-2; CDR3: CASSQPTGGLWGYTF
D: TRBD2; V: TRBV15; J: TRBJ2-1; CDR3: CATSRGTSLFNEQFF
D: TRBD1; V: TRBV4-1; J: TRBJ2-3; CDR3: CASSQARPGTGGSDTQYF
D: TRBD2; V: TRBV9; J: TRBJ2-3; CDR3: CASSGTSGASDTQYF
D: TRBD1; V: TRBV10-3; J: TRBJ1-1; CDR3: CAISGTGNTEAFF
D: TRBD2; V: TRBV6-2/TRBV6-3; J: TRBJ2-1; CDR3: CASSRRENEQFF
D: TRBD1; V: TRBV10-3; J: TRBJ2-7; CDR3: CAIREVETGLYEQYF
D: .; V: TRBV7-8; J: TRBJ2-6; CDR3: CASSILEVLYSGANVLTF